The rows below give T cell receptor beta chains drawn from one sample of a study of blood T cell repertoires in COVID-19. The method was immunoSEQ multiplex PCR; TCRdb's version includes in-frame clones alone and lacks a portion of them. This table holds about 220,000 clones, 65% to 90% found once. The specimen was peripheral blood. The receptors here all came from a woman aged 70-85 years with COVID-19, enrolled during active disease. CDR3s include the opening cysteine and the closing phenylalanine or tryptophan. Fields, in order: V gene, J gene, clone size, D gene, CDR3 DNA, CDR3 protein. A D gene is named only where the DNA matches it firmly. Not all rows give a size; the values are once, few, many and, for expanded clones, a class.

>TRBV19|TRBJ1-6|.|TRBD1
TGTGCCAGTAGAGACAGGGGAGGAGATTCACCCCTCCACTTT
CASRDRGGDSPLHF
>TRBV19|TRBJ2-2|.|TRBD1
TGTGCCAGTAGCGTCAGGACAGGGGGAACCGGGGAGCTGTTTTTT
CASSVRTGGTGELFF
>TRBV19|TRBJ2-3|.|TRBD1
TGTGCCAGCCACAATCCCGGGACAGGCACAGATACGCAGTATTTT
CASHNPGTGTDTQYF
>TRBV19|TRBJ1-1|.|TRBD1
TGTGCCAGTAGTACCGTAACAGGGGGCCCGATGAACACTGAAGCTTTCTTT
CASSTVTGGPMNTEAFF
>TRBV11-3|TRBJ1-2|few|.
TGTGCCAGCAGCTCGCCGGGGAAGGGAAACTATGGCTACACCTTC
CASSSPGKGNYGYTF
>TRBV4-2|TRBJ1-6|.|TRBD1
TGTGCCAGCAGTCTAGGGGGCAGCGGTTCACCCCTCCACTTT
CASSLGGSGSPLHF
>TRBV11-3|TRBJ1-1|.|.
TGTGCCAGCAGTAAGACACGGCGAGCTGAAGCTTTCTTT
CASSKTRRAEAFF
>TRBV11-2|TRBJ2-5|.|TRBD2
TGTGCCAGCAGCTTAGCGGGGGGGTTGATGGTGACCCAGTACTTC
CASSLAGGLMVTQYF
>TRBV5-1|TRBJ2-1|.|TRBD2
TGCGCCAGCAGGCCAAGGGAGGGGTCCTACAATGAGCAGTTCTTC
CASRPREGSYNEQFF
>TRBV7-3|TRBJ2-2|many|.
TGTGCCAGCAGCCCGGTCCACACCGGGGAGCTGTTTTTT
CASSPVHTGELFF
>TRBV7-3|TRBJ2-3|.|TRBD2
TGTGCCAGCAGCCAAAGCGGGGGGGCCGGAGATACGCAGTATTTT
CASSQSGGAGDTQYF
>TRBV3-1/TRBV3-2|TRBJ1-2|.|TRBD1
TGTGCCAGCAGCTCAGGGACAGAGGCCCTATCTTGCACCTTC
CASSSGTEALSCTF
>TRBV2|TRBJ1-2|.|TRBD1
TGTGCCAGCAGTGCGGAGACAGGGGGAGGCGGCTACACCTTC
CASSAETGGGGYTF
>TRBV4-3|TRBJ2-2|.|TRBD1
TGCGCCAGCAGCCACCGGGACAGTCAGAACACCGGGGAGCTGTTTTTT
CASSHRDSQNTGELFF
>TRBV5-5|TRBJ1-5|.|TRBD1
TGTGCCAGCAGCTCAACTGGGACAGGCCTATCCAATCAGCCCCAGCATTTT
CASSSTGTGLSNQPQHF
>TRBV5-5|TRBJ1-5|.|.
TGTGCCAGCAGCAGGACAGAGAATAGCAATCAGCCCCAGCATTTT
CASSRTENSNQPQHF
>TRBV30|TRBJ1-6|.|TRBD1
TGTGCCTGGAGTGTACCTACAGGGGTTAATTCACCCCTCCACTTT
CAWSVPTGVNSPLHF
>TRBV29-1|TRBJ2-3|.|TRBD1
TGCAGCGTAGATACAGGGGGTTACACGCAGTATTTT
CSVDTGGYTQYF
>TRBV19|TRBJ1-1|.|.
TGTGCCAGTAGTCAATCAACGACAGTTTTCATGAACACTGAAGCTTTCTTT
CASSQSTTVFMNTEAFF
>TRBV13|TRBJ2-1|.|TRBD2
TGTGCCAGCAGCTACCAGCGGGAGGTCGATGAGCAGTTCTTC
CASSYQREVDEQFF
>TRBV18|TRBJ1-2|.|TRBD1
TGTGCCAGCTCACGGACAGGGGGTGGTGGCTACACCTTC
CASSRTGGGGYTF
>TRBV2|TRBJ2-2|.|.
TGTGCCAGCAGTGATGGGAGAGCACGGACCGGGGAGCTGTTTTTT
CASSDGRARTGELFF
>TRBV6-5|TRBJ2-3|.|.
TGTGCCAGCAGAATGGTACGGGTGCGAACAGATACGCAGTATTTT
CASRMVRVRTDTQYF
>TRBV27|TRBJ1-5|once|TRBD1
TGTGCCAGCAGTTACAGGGGGTCTAGTAATCAGCCCCAGCATTTT
CASSYRGSSNQPQHF
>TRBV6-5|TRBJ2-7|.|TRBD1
TGTGCCAGCAGTTACTCGTGGACAGGGAACGAGCAGTACTTC
CASSYSWTGNEQYF
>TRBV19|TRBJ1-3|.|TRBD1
TGTGCCAGTGAATCCTCTTCGGGACAGGGCATGAACACCATATATTTT
CASESSSGQGMNTIYF
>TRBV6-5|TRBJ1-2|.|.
TGTGCCAGCAGCCCAAAGGGAGCTAACTATGGCTACACCTTC
CASSPKGANYGYTF
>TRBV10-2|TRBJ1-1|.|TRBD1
TGCGCCAGTTCAGGGGGAGGCGAGAACACTGAAGCTTTCTTT
CASSGGGENTEAFF
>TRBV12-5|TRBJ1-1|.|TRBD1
TGTGCTAGTGCCTTCTCGACAGGGGGGGAGGTAGGCACTGAAGCTTTCTTT
CASAFSTGGEVGTEAFF
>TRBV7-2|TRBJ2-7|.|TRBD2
TGTGCCAGCAGGGTCGGGACTAGCGACCTCTACGAGCAGTACTTC
CASRVGTSDLYEQYF
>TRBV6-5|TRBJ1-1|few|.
TGTGCCAGCAGTCGAGACGGGGGCACTGAAGCTTTCTTT
CASSRDGGTEAFF
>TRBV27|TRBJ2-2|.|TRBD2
TGTGCCAGCGGAAAACTAGCGGGATATAGCACCGGGGAGCTGTTTTTT
CASGKLAGYSTGELFF
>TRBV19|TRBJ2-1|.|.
TGTGCCAGTAGTATTGAGGGGGGGCTCTACAATGAGCAGTTCTTC
CASSIEGGLYNEQFF
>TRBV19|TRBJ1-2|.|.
TGTGCCAGTAGTAAACAGGGCTATGGCTACACCTTC
CASSKQGYGYTF
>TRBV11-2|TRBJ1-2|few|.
TGTGCCAGCAGCGGTTACACAGGAAACTATGGCTACACCTTC
CASSGYTGNYGYTF
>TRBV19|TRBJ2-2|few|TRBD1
TGTGCCAGTATTGAGTTCGGGACAGGGAACACCGGGGAGCTGTTTTTT
CASIEFGTGNTGELFF
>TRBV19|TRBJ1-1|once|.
TGTGCCAGTAACCCAGAACTGAACACTGAAGCTTTCTTT
CASNPELNTEAFF
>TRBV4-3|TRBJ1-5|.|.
TGCGCCAGCAGCCAAGATCTAGCCGCTACACAGCCCCAGCATTTT
CASSQDLAATQPQHF
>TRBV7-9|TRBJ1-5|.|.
TGTGCCAGCAGCGCGGGAGCCGACCACGGGTTTTGGCCCCAGCATTTT
CASSAGADHGFWPQHF
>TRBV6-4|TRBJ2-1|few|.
TGTGCCAGCAGTGACTCGTGGGGGGGGCCCTACAATGAGCAGTTCTTC
CASSDSWGGPYNEQFF
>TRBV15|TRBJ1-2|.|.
TGTGCCACCAGCCCCGGGGGGGCGGAATATGGCTACACCTTC
CATSPGGAEYGYTF
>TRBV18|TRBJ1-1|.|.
TGTGCCAGCTCACCGACAGACATGAACACTGAAGCTTTCTTT
CASSPTDMNTEAFF
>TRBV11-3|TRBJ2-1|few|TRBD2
TGTGCCAGCAGTCTAGCGGAGTACAATGAGCAGTTCTTC
CASSLAEYNEQFF
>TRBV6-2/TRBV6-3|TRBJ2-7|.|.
TGTGCCAGCAGTTACCAGCTAGTTCAGTACTTC
CASSYQLVQYF
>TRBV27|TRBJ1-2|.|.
TGTGCCAGCAGTCCTACTCCCGACAGTCTCGACTATGGCTACACCTTC
CASSPTPDSLDYGYTF
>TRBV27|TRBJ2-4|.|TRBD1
TGTGCCAGCAGTTCGGACAGGGGGCTCGACATTCAGTACTTC
CASSSDRGLDIQYF
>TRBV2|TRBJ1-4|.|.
TGTGCCAGCAGCCCATTCCCGGCAACTAATGAAAAACTGTTTTTT
CASSPFPATNEKLFF
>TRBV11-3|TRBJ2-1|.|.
TGTGCCAGCAGCTACAGTTCCAATGAGCAGTTCTTC
CASSYSSNEQFF